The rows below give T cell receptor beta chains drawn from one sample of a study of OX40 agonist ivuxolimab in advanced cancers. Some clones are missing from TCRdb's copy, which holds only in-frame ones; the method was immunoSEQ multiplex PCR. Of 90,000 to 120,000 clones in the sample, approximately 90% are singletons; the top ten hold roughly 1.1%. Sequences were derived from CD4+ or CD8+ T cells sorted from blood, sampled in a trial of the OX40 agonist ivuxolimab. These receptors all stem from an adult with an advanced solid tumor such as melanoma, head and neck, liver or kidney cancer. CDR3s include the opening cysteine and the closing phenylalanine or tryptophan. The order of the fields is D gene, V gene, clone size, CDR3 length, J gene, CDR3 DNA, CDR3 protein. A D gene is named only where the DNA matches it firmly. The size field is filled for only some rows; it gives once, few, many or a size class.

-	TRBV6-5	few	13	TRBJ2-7	TGTGCCAGCAGTTACGGGGAGTCCTACGAGCAGTACTTC	CASSYGESYEQYF
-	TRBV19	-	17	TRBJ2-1	TGTGCCAGTAGTGTTAGAATGGGACCGACGATCTACAATGAGCAGTTCTTC	CASSVRMGPTIYNEQFF
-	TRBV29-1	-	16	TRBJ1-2	TGCAGCGTTGGGATAGGGTTAGGGTCTGAGGATGATGGCTACACCTTC	CSVGIGLGSEDDGYTF
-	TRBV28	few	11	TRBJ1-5	TGTGCCAGCAGTCCCAATCAGCCCCAGCATTTT	CASSPNQPQHF
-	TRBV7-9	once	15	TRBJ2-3	TGTGCCAGCAGCTTAGAACAGGGCCCCACAGATACGCAGTATTTT	CASSLEQGPTDTQYF
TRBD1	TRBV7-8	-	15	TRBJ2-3	TGTGCCAGCAGCTCAAATGCCGGGACAGAGGATACGCAGTATTTT	CASSSNAGTEDTQYF
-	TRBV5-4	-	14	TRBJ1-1	TGTGCCAGCAGCTTGGATAGAGGGACCTCTGAAGCTTTCTTT	CASSLDRGTSEAFF
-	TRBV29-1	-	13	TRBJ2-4	TGCAGCGTTGAGAAGGGGGCCAAAAACATTCAGTACTTC	CSVEKGAKNIQYF
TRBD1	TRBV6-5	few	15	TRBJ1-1	TGTGCCAGCAGTTACCAGGGACAGCCGAACACTGAAGCTTTCTTT	CASSYQGQPNTEAFF
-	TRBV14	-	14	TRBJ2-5	TGTGCCAGCAGCCAAGGCGACTATCGGGAGACCCAGTACTTC	CASSQGDYRETQYF
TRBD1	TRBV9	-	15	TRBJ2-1	TGTGCCAGCAGCGGACCGGGACAGGTTAACAATGAGCAGTTCTTC	CASSGPGQVNNEQFF
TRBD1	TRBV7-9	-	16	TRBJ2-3	TGTGCCAGCAGCCCTAAGACAGGGTTCAGCACAGATACGCAGTATTTT	CASSPKTGFSTDTQYF
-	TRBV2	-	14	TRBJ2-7	TGTGCCAGCAGTGTGCAGGGGATAACATACGAGCAGTACTTC	CASSVQGITYEQYF
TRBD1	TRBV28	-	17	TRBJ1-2	TGTGCCAGCAGTTATTATCTCCGGACAGGCGTTAACTATGGCTACACCTTC	CASSYYLRTGVNYGYTF
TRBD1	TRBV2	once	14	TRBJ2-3	TGTGCCAGCAGGACCGACAGGGGGCCCAGGACGCAGTATTTT	CASRTDRGPRTQYF
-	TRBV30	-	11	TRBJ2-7	TGTGCCTGGAGTCCTTCCTACGAGCAGTACTTC	CAWSPSYEQYF
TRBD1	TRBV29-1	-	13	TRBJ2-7	TGCAGCGTTATACCGGGACAGGTCTACGAGCAGTACTTC	CSVIPGQVYEQYF
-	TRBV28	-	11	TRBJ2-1	TGTGCCAGTAAAACCAGGGATGAGCAGTTCTTC	CASKTRDEQFF
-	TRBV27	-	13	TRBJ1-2	TGTGCCAGCAGTTTTGGGGAGGGCTATGGCTACACCTTC	CASSFGEGYGYTF
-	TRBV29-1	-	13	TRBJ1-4	TGCAGCGTTTGTGAGGGGCCAAGCGAAAAACTGTTTTTT	CSVCEGPSEKLFF
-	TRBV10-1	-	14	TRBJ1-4	TGCGCCAGCAGTGAGGGCACTGAAAGGGAAAAACTGTTTTTT	CASSEGTEREKLFF
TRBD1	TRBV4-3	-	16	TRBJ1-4	TGCGCCAGCAGCCAAGAATGGGACAGGGCGCATGAAAAACTGTTTTTT	CASSQEWDRAHEKLFF
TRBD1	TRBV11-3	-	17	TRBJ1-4	TGTGCCAGCAGCGTGCCCCAGGGGGACAGGGATCGTGAAAAACTGTTTTTT	CASSVPQGDRDREKLFF
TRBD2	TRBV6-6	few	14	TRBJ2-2	TGTGCCAGCAGGCCAACTAGCGGCACCGGGGAGCTGTTTTTT	CASRPTSGTGELFF
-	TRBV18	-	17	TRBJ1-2	TGTGCCAGCTCACCATTCGAAAGCCAGCTCTCTAACTATGGCTACACCTTC	CASSPFESQLSNYGYTF
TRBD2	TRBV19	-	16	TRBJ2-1	TGTGCCAGTAGTATCCCTACTAGCGGGAGTTTCAATGAGCAGTTCTTC	CASSIPTSGSFNEQFF
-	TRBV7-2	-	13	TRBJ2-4	TGTGCCAGCGGGGGATTAGCCAAAAACATTCAGTACTTC	CASGGLAKNIQYF
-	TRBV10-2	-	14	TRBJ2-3	TGCGCCAGCAGTCGGGGATCTAGCACAGATACGCAGTATTTT	CASSRGSSTDTQYF
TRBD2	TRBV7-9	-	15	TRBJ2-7	TGTGCCAGCAGCTTAGTAGCGGGAGGGTACTACGAGCAGTACTTC	CASSLVAGGYYEQYF
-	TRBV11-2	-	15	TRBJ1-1	TGTGCCAGCAGCCTGTTAGGGGGGGTGTGGGCTGAAGCTTTCTTT	CASSLLGGVWAEAFF
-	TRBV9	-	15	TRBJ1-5	TGTGCCAGCAGCGTAGGGGGACAAAGGGACCAGCCCCAGCATTTT	CASSVGGQRDQPQHF
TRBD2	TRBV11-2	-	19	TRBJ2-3	TGTGCCAGCAGCTTAGTGGCCGGGGCTAGCGGGAGTATCGCAGATACGCAGTATTTT	CASSLVAGASGSIADTQYF
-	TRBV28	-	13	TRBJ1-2	TGTGCCAGCAGTCCGGGACGAGGCTATGGCTACACCTTC	CASSPGRGYGYTF
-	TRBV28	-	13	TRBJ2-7	TGTGCCAGCAGTTGGACCGCGACCTACGAGCAGTACTTC	CASSWTATYEQYF
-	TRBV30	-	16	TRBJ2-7	TGTGCCTGGAGTGCTCCCTCCGGAGGGGGGCCCTACGAGCAGTACTTC	CAWSAPSGGGPYEQYF
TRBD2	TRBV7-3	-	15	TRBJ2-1	TGTGCCAGCAGCTTATCGGGACTAGCGGCAGAGGAGCAGTTCTTC	CASSLSGLAAEEQFF
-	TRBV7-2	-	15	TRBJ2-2	TGTGCCAGCAGGGAGGACTATCTGCACACCGGGGAGCTGTTTTTT	CASREDYLHTGELFF
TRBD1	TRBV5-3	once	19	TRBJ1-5	TGTGCCAGAAGCCCCGCGCAAACCAGGGACAGGGACAGCAATCAGCCCCAGCATTTT	CARSPAQTRDRDSNQPQHF
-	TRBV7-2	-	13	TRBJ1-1	TGTGCCAGCAGCCCCCGGGGGGGAACTGAAGCTTTCTTT	CASSPRGGTEAFF
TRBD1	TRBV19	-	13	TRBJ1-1	TGTGCCAGTAGTACACAGGGGGACACTGAAGCTTTCTTT	CASSTQGDTEAFF